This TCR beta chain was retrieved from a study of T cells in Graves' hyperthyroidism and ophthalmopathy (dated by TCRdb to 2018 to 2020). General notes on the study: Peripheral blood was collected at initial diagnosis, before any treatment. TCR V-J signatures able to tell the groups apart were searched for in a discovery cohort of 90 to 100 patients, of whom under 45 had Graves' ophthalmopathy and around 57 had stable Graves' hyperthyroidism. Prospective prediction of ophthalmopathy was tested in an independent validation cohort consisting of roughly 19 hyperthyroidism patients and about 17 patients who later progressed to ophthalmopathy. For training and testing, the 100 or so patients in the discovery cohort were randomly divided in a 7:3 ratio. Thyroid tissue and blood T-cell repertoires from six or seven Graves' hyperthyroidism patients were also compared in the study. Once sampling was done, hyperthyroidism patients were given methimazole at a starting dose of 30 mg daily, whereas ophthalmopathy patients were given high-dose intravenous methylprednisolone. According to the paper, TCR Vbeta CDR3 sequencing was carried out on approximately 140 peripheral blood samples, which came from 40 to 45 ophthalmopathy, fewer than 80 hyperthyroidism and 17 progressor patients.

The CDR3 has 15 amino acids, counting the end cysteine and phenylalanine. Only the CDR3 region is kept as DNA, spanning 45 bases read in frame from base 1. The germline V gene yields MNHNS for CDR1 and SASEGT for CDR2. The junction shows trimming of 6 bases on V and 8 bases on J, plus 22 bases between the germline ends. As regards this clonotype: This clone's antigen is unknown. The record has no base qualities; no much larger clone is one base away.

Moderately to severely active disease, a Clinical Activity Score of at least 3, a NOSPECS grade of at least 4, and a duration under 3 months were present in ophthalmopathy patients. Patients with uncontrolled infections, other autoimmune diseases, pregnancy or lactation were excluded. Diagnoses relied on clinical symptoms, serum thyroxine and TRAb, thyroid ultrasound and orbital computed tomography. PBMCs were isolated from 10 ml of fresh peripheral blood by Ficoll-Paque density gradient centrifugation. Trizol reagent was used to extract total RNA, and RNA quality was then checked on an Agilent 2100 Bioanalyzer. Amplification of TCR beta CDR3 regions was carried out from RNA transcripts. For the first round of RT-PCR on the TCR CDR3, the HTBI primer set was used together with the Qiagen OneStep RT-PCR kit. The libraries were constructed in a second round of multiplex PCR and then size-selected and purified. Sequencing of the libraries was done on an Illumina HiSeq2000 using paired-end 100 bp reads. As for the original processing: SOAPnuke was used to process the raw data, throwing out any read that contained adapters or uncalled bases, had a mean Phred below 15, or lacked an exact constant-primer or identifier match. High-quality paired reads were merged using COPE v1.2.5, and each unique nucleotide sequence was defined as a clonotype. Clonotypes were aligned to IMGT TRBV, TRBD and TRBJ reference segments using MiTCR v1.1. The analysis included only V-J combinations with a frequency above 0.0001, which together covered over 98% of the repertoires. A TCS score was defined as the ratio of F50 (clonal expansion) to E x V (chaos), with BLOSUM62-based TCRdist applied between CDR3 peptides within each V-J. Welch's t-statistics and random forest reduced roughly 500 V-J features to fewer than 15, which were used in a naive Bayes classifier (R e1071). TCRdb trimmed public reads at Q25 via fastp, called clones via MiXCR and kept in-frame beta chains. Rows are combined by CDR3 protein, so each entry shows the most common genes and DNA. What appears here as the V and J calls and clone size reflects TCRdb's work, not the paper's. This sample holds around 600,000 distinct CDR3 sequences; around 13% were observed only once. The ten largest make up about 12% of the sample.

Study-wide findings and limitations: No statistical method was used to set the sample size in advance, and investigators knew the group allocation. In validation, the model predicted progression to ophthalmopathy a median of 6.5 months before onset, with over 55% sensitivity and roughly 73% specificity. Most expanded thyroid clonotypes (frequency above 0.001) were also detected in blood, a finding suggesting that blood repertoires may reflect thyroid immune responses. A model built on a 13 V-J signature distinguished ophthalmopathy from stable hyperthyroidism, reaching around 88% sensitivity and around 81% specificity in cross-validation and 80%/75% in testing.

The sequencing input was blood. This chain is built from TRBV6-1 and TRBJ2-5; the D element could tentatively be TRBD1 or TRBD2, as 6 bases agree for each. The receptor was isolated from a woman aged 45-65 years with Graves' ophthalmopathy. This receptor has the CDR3 CASSPTNRRGETQYF. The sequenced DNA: TGTGCCAGCAGCCCGACTAACCGTAGGGGGGAAACCCAGTACTTC.